A selection of T cell receptor beta chains follows, all from one sample in a study of OX40 agonist ivuxolimab in advanced cancers. The table came from immunoSEQ multiplex PCR; TCRdb's copy has only in-frame clones and leaves some out. The table lists some 130,000 clones, 75% to 90% of them singletons. The source was CD4+ or CD8+ T cells sorted from blood, collected in a trial of the OX40 agonist ivuxolimab. Receptor source: an adult with an advanced solid tumor such as melanoma, head and neck, liver or kidney cancer. Each CDR3 is given with its conserved first and last residue. D genes are given only for firm matches. Expanded clones are given a class, and other clones once, few, many or no size at all.

V gene: TRBV7-2
J gene: TRBJ1-1
D gene: .
clone size: .
CDR3 protein: CASSLAPHLNTEAFF
CDR3 DNA: TGTGCCAGCAGCTTAGCCCCACACCTGAACACTGAAGCTTTCTTT

V gene: TRBV6-1
J gene: TRBJ1-5
D gene: .
clone size: .
CDR3 protein: CASSEARRGILSNQPQHF
CDR3 DNA: TGTGCCAGCAGTGAAGCGCGGAGGGGGATCCTTAGCAATCAGCCCCAGCATTTT

V gene: TRBV28
J gene: TRBJ2-7
D gene: .
clone size: .
CDR3 protein: CASSSAAESSYEQYF
CDR3 DNA: TGTGCCAGCAGTTCGGCGGCCGAGAGCTCCTACGAGCAGTACTTC

V gene: TRBV30
J gene: TRBJ1-2
D gene: TRBD1
clone size: .
CDR3 protein: CAWSLTGGSYGYTF
CDR3 DNA: TGTGCCTGGTCCCTGACAGGGGGCTCCTATGGCTACACCTTC

V gene: TRBV11-3
J gene: TRBJ2-1
D gene: .
clone size: .
CDR3 protein: CASSPGQLTYNEQFF
CDR3 DNA: TGTGCCAGCAGCCCAGGACAGCTCACCTACAATGAGCAGTTCTTC

V gene: TRBV30
J gene: TRBJ2-1
D gene: TRBD2
clone size: .
CDR3 protein: CAWVRGKNEQFF
CDR3 DNA: TGTGCCTGGGTGCGGGGGAAAAATGAGCAGTTCTTC

V gene: TRBV4-3
J gene: TRBJ2-5
D gene: TRBD2
clone size: .
CDR3 protein: CASSPLGRGAGETQYF
CDR3 DNA: TGCGCCAGCAGCCCGTTGGGGCGGGGGGCCGGGGAGACCCAGTACTTC

V gene: TRBV30
J gene: TRBJ2-1
D gene: TRBD2
clone size: .
CDR3 protein: CAWSVASGRFNEQFF
CDR3 DNA: TGTGCCTGGAGTGTAGCTAGCGGGCGTTTCAATGAGCAGTTCTTC

V gene: TRBV18
J gene: TRBJ1-5
D gene: .
clone size: .
CDR3 protein: CASSPGTADQPQHF
CDR3 DNA: TGTGCCAGCTCACCTGGGACGGCAGATCAGCCCCAGCATTTT

V gene: TRBV18
J gene: TRBJ2-1
D gene: .
clone size: .
CDR3 protein: CASSLDSYNEQFF
CDR3 DNA: TGTGCCAGCTCTCTGGACTCATACAATGAGCAGTTCTTC

V gene: TRBV10-3
J gene: TRBJ1-2
D gene: .
clone size: .
CDR3 protein: CAIRHLAKQEGYTF
CDR3 DNA: TGTGCCATCAGACACCTCGCTAAACAGGAAGGCTACACCTTC

V gene: TRBV30
J gene: TRBJ1-5
D gene: .
clone size: .
CDR3 protein: CAWGLDSNQPQHF
CDR3 DNA: TGTGCCTGGGGATTAGACAGCAATCAGCCCCAGCATTTT

V gene: TRBV28
J gene: TRBJ1-1
D gene: .
clone size: .
CDR3 protein: CASSRATEAFF
CDR3 DNA: TGTGCCAGCAGCCGGGCCACTGAAGCTTTCTTT

V gene: TRBV27
J gene: TRBJ2-7
D gene: .
clone size: .
CDR3 protein: CASSFPSSYEQYF
CDR3 DNA: TGTGCCAGCAGTTTCCCCAGCTCCTACGAGCAGTACTTC

V gene: TRBV12-5
J gene: TRBJ2-3
D gene: .
clone size: .
CDR3 protein: CASGLEAAATDTQYF
CDR3 DNA: TGTGCTAGTGGTTTGGAAGCAGCGGCCACAGATACGCAGTATTTT

V gene: TRBV11-2
J gene: TRBJ2-3
D gene: TRBD1
clone size: .
CDR3 protein: CASSPRQGADTQYF
CDR3 DNA: TGTGCCAGCAGCCCGCGACAGGGGGCAGATACGCAGTATTTT

V gene: TRBV5-1
J gene: TRBJ2-7
D gene: .
clone size: .
CDR3 protein: CASSLAVSYEQYF
CDR3 DNA: TGCGCCAGCAGCTTGGCCGTTTCCTACGAGCAGTACTTC

V gene: TRBV10-1
J gene: TRBJ1-1
D gene: .
clone size: .
CDR3 protein: CASSERAENTEAFF
CDR3 DNA: TGCGCCAGCAGTGAGAGGGCGGAGAACACTGAAGCTTTCTTT

V gene: TRBV4-2
J gene: TRBJ1-4
D gene: .
clone size: .
CDR3 protein: CASSQSADSYNEKLFF
CDR3 DNA: TGTGCCAGCAGCCAATCCGCGGACAGCTATAATGAAAAACTGTTTTTT

V gene: TRBV10-3
J gene: TRBJ1-3
D gene: TRBD1
clone size: .
CDR3 protein: CAISNTGDRRNTIYF
CDR3 DNA: TGTGCCATCAGTAATACAGGGGATCGCAGAAACACCATATATTTT

V gene: TRBV5-1
J gene: TRBJ2-1
D gene: TRBD1
clone size: .
CDR3 protein: CASSTAPGQGRSEQFF
CDR3 DNA: TGCGCCAGCAGCACGGCCCCGGGACAGGGGCGAAGTGAGCAGTTCTTC

V gene: TRBV23-1
J gene: TRBJ1-3
D gene: TRBD1
clone size: .
CDR3 protein: CASSQDRAGNTIYF
CDR3 DNA: TGCGCCAGCAGTCAAGACAGGGCCGGAAACACCATATATTTT

V gene: TRBV7-8
J gene: TRBJ2-1
D gene: .
clone size: .
CDR3 protein: CASRDRVRGRMEEQFF
CDR3 DNA: TGTGCCAGCAGGGACCGTGTACGGGGACGTATGGAGGAGCAGTTCTTC

V gene: TRBV28
J gene: TRBJ2-2
D gene: TRBD2
clone size: .
CDR3 protein: CASSHSGGRDTGELFF
CDR3 DNA: TGTGCCAGCAGTCATAGCGGGGGGCGGGACACCGGGGAGCTGTTTTTT

V gene: TRBV30
J gene: TRBJ2-5
D gene: TRBD2
clone size: .
CDR3 protein: CAWKGLAGSAGYQYF
CDR3 DNA: TGTGCCTGGAAAGGACTAGCGGGGTCCGCAGGGTACCAGTACTTC

V gene: TRBV27
J gene: TRBJ1-2
D gene: TRBD1
clone size: .
CDR3 protein: CASSLVGQGNYGYTF
CDR3 DNA: TGTGCCAGCAGTTTAGTAGGACAGGGGAACTATGGCTACACCTTC

V gene: TRBV19
J gene: TRBJ1-5
D gene: .
clone size: .
CDR3 protein: CASSINPNQPQHF
CDR3 DNA: TGTGCCAGTAGTATAAACCCCAATCAGCCCCAGCATTTT

V gene: TRBV25-1
J gene: TRBJ2-1
D gene: .
clone size: .
CDR3 protein: CASSESEGWEQFF
CDR3 DNA: TGTGCCAGCAGTGAATCGGAGGGTTGGGAGCAGTTCTTC

V gene: TRBV7-2
J gene: TRBJ1-6
D gene: TRBD1
clone size: .
CDR3 protein: CASSLDQGGNSPLHF
CDR3 DNA: TGTGCCAGCAGCTTAGACCAGGGGGGCAATTCACCCCTCCACTTT

V gene: TRBV10-3
J gene: TRBJ2-1
D gene: TRBD2
clone size: .
CDR3 protein: CAIGTSGLREQFF
CDR3 DNA: TGTGCCATCGGGACTAGCGGGTTAAGGGAGCAGTTCTTC

V gene: TRBV11-3
J gene: TRBJ2-1
D gene: .
clone size: .
CDR3 protein: CASSPSPPVPHEQFF
CDR3 DNA: TGTGCCAGCAGCCCCAGCCCCCCTGTCCCCCATGAGCAGTTCTTC

V gene: TRBV23-1
J gene: TRBJ2-7
D gene: TRBD2
clone size: .
CDR3 protein: CASSLISSGGALGKYF
CDR3 DNA: TGCGCCAGCAGTCTAATTTCTAGCGGGGGGGCCTTAGGGAAGTACTTC

V gene: TRBV6-5
J gene: TRBJ2-1
D gene: .
clone size: .
CDR3 protein: CASSYRDLRYNEQFF
CDR3 DNA: TGTGCCAGCAGTTACCGCGACTTGCGGTACAATGAGCAGTTCTTC

V gene: TRBV9
J gene: TRBJ1-4
D gene: TRBD1
clone size: .
CDR3 protein: CASSMTGGAEKLFF
CDR3 DNA: TGTGCCAGCAGCATGACAGGGGGCGCTGAAAAACTGTTTTTT

V gene: TRBV5-8
J gene: TRBJ2-7
D gene: TRBD2
clone size: .
CDR3 protein: CASSLLTSGSSSYEQYF
CDR3 DNA: TGTGCCAGCAGCCTTCTGACTAGCGGGAGCAGCTCCTACGAGCAGTACTTC

V gene: TRBV27
J gene: TRBJ2-4
D gene: .
clone size: once
CDR3 protein: CASRREFDKNIQYF
CDR3 DNA: TGTGCCAGCAGGAGGGAATTTGACAAAAACATTCAGTACTTC

V gene: TRBV28
J gene: TRBJ1-5
D gene: .
clone size: once
CDR3 protein: CASLEVGGRQPQHF
CDR3 DNA: TGTGCCAGTTTAGAGGTGGGGGGCAGGCAGCCCCAGCATTTT

V gene: TRBV7-9
J gene: TRBJ1-1
D gene: .
clone size: .
CDR3 protein: CASSLAQGRGEAFF
CDR3 DNA: TGTGCCAGCAGCTTAGCCCAGGGGCGGGGTGAAGCTTTCTTT

V gene: TRBV7-3
J gene: TRBJ2-1
D gene: .
clone size: once
CDR3 protein: CASSSSLRGHNEQFF
CDR3 DNA: TGTGCCAGCAGCTCTAGCTTACGGGGGCACAATGAGCAGTTCTTC

V gene: TRBV6-5
J gene: TRBJ1-6
D gene: .
clone size: few
CDR3 protein: CASSYSEVIDSPLHF
CDR3 DNA: TGTGCCAGCAGTTACAGTGAGGTAATCGATTCACCCCTCCACTTT

V gene: TRBV10-3
J gene: TRBJ2-1
D gene: TRBD1
clone size: .
CDR3 protein: CAISPGTGGSGRKFF
CDR3 DNA: TGTGCCATCAGTCCCGGAACAGGGGGTTCCGGTAGGAAGTTCTTC

V gene: TRBV7-2
J gene: TRBJ1-2
D gene: .
clone size: .
CDR3 protein: CASSLGTRNYGYTF
CDR3 DNA: TGTGCCAGCAGCTTAGGGACTCGTAACTATGGCTACACCTTC

V gene: TRBV13
J gene: TRBJ2-7
D gene: TRBD2
clone size: .
CDR3 protein: CASSLVAGSHEQYF
CDR3 DNA: TGTGCCAGCAGCTTAGTAGCGGGGTCCCACGAGCAGTACTTC